The 9 T cell receptor beta chains given below trace back to one sample, sequenced in a study of blood T cell repertoires in COVID-19 (dated by TCRdb to the early 2020s). The library was obtained by the immunoSEQ multiplex PCR assay. TCRdb mirrors the immuneACCESS table, restricted to in-frame sequences. Some clones are absent from its copies; in checked studies, under half trace to an unresolved V gene, and the reason for the others is unknown. The sample data list 140,000 or so clones, and approximately 84% of these were observed just once. In total, the top ten clones hold about 2.5% of the sample. Sequenced sample: peripheral blood. The source of these receptors is a human donor with acute or convalescent COVID-19. The donor label of this sample is uncertain.

The chain couples TRBV19 to TRBJ2-2; D may be TRBD1 (6 bases). The V end was cut by 8 bases, the J end by 5 bases, with 18 bases between. The CDR3 has 15 residues. Germline V lookup: CDR1 LNHDA, CDR2 SQIVND (reference sequence). The DNA for the CDR3 is TGTGCCAGTCGATGGGGCCAGGGGATGACCGGGGAGCTGTTTTTT. Residues: CASRWGQGMTGELFF.

The chain carries TRBV3-1 (or the pseudogene TRBV3-2) and TRBJ2-7; 10 bases fit TRBD2. Germline V lookup: CDR1 LGHDT, CDR2 YNNKEL (reference sequence). The length of the CDR3 is 15 residues. Trimming removed 4 bases from V and 2 bases from J; junction bases left unmatched: 5. CDR3 DNA: TGTGCCAGCAGCCTCGGACTAGCGGTTCCCTACGAGCAGTACTTC. It translates to CASSLGLAVPYEQYF.

The rearrangement uses TRBV2 and TRBJ1-5, with no clear D. The CDR3 contains 14 residues. Trimming left V 5 bases short and J 4 bases short, with 12 bases between. The germline gives CDR1 SNHLY, CDR2 FYNNEI. For the CDR3, the DNA is TGTGCCAGCAGTACAGAACGTTCAAATCAGCCCCAGCATTTT. This encodes CASSTERSNQPQHF.

The chain has TRBV11-2 and TRBJ1-4, with D possibly matching TRBD1 (5 bases). Germline loops: CDR1 SGHAT, CDR2 FQNNGV. Trimming took 2 bases from V and 7 from J, leaving 11 bases between them. The CDR3 has 14 residues. The CDR3 sequence is CASSLTGGSEKLFF. As DNA, the CDR3 is TGTGCCAGCAGCTTAACCGGGGGGAGTGAAAAACTGTTTTTT.

The chain uses TRBV29-1 and TRBJ2-1; D is ambiguous. The CDR3 extends over 15 amino acids. In germline, CDR1 is SQVTM, CDR2 ANQGSEA. The CDR3: CSFPQATVSYNEQFF. Here the CDR3 DNA reads TGCAGTTTTCCCCAAGCCACGGTCTCCTACAATGAGCAGTTCTTC.

The sample holds one count of this clone. The V call is TRBV28, the J call TRBJ1-6; D possibly corresponds to TRBD1 (5 bases). V was clipped by 7 bases and J by 4 bases, with 11 bases between them. The CDR3 is 14 residues long. The germline V gene has CDR1 MDHEN and CDR2 SYDVKM. The CDR3 here is CASKEQEYNSPLHF. The DNA of the CDR3 is TGTGCCAGCAAAGAACAGGAGTATAATTCACCCCTCCACTTT.

The V and J genes are TRBV13 and TRBJ1-5, with a possible D match to TRBD1 (6 bases). Germline values: CDR1 PRHDT, CDR2 FYEKMQ (reference sequence). Between the trimmed V and J ends, which lost 0 bases and 6 bases, there was a span of 15 bases. The CDR3 consists of 16 residues. Here the CDR3 reads CASSLGGARGGQPQHF. The DNA of the CDR3 is TGTGCCAGCAGCTTAGGGGGGGCGAGGGGCGGTCAGCCCCAGCATTTT.

The J gene is TRBJ2-1, the V gene TRBV5-6, with TRBD1 matching over 10 bases. J lost 4 bases, V lost 4 bases, and 5 bases had no gene match. The CDR3 has 15 amino acids. Germline V CDR1 and CDR2: SGHDT, YYEEEE. In DNA, the CDR3 is TGTGCCAGCAGCGGTGGACAGGGGGGGTACAATGAGCAGTTCTTC. Translated: CASSGGQGGYNEQFF. Variable domain in full (rest from reference TRBV5-6 and TRBJ2-1): DAGVTQSPTHLIKTRGQQVTLRCSPKSGHDTVSWYQQALGQGPQFIFQYYEEEERQRGNFPDRFSGHQFPNYSSELNVNALLLGDSALYLCASSGGQGGYNEQFFGPGTRLTVL.

The chain links TRBV29-1 to TRBJ2-1; 7 bases are shared with TRBD2. J gave up 7 bases and V 7 bases, and 7 bases lay outside the gene matches. This CDR3 has 12 residues. CDR1 SQVTM and CDR2 ANQGSEA come from the germline V gene. CDR3 sequence (DNA): TGCAGCGCCCCGGGTAGCGGGAATGAGCAGTTCTTC. The encoded protein is CSAPGSGNEQFF.